This passage covers 24 T cell receptor beta chains from one sample sequenced in a study of blood T cell repertoires in COVID-19 (dated by TCRdb to 2018 to 2020). Preparation of the library involved the immunoSEQ multiplex PCR assay. What TCRdb holds here is the immuneACCESS table cut down to in-frame rearrangements. Part of the clones is not present; checked against another copy, under half of the missing clones reflect an unresolved V gene, and the others are unexplained. The sample table holds about 370,000 clones, of which 85% to 90% were seen once. The biggest ten clones account for roughly 6.8% of the sample. Sequenced: peripheral blood. Source of these receptors: a man between 18 and 29 years old with active or convalescent COVID-19.

The V call is TRBV28, the J call TRBJ2-1; 9 bases map to TRBD1. The V and J ends lost 6 bases and 5 bases, in that order; junction bases with no gene match: 11. The CDR3 is 16 amino acids. Germline CDR1 MDHEN, CDR2 SYDVKM. The CDR3 bases are TGTGCCAGCAGGGGGCCCGGGACAGGGTGGAACAATGAGCAGTTCTTC. This sequence encodes CASRGPGTGWNNEQFF.

This clone was recorded only once. This chain connects TRBV11-2 to TRBJ2-2; TRBD2 agrees at 9 bases. Trimming cost V 0 bases and J 7 bases; bases outside gene matches: 9. The CDR3 is made up of 17 amino acids. The germline CDR1 and CDR2 sequences are SGHAT and FQNNGV. The DNA of the CDR3 is TGTGCCAGCAGCTTAGATCTAGATAGCGGGAGATTCGGGGAGCTGTTTTTT. It codes for CASSLDLDSGRFGELFF.

As DNA, the CDR3 is TGTGCCAGCAGTTTGGGCGGACAGGGGCGCAGGGAGCAGTTCTTC. Its translation: CASSLGGQGRREQFF. The V call is TRBV28, the J call TRBJ2-1; 9 bases fit TRBD1. This CDR3 region has 15 residues. V shed 3 bases and J 10 bases; nucleotides not matched to a gene: 10. Germline CDR1 and CDR2: MDHEN and SYDVKM.

CDR3 amino acids: CASSWTGAAEKLFF. In DNA, the CDR3 is TGTGCCAGTAGCTGGACAGGGGCCGCCGAAAAACTGTTTTTT. The rearrangement joins TRBV19 to TRBJ1-4; TRBD1 matches 9 bases. Germline V gives CDR1 LNHDA, CDR2 SQIVND (reference sequence). This CDR3 region has 14 residues. J was trimmed by 8 bases and V by 6 bases; bases with no gene match: 7. The whole variable domain, remainder taken from reference TRBV19 and TRBJ1-4, is DGGITQSPKYLFRKEGQNVTLSCEQNLNHDAMYWYRQDPGQGLRLIYYSQIVNDFQKGDIAEGYSVSREKKESFPLTVTSAQKNPTAFYLCASSWTGAAEKLFFGSGTQLSVL.

This clone was detected once. The chain combines TRBV28 with TRBJ2-1; TRBD1 is a possible D gene (6 bases). The V end was cut by 0 bases, the J end by 7 bases, with 16 bases between. This CDR3 has 16 residues. Germline V CDR1 and CDR2: MDHEN, SYDVKM. CDR3 in amino acids: CASSLWSQGLRNEQFF. Here the CDR3 DNA reads TGTGCCAGCAGTTTATGGTCACAGGGCTTGAGGAATGAGCAGTTCTTC.

V gene TRBV30 combines with J gene TRBJ1-5; 7 bases map to TRBD1. Germline V lookup: CDR1 GTSNPN, CDR2 SVGIG (reference sequence). This CDR3 is built from 14 residues. V was pared by 1 base and J by 3 bases, with 3 bases of the junction left unmatched. The CDR3 reads CAWSATGSNQPQHF. In nucleotides, the CDR3 is TGTGCCTGGAGTGCGACAGGGTCCAATCAGCCCCAGCATTTT.

CDR3 amino acids: CASSLPYGFPSDWGYTF. The CDR3 nucleotides are TGTGCCAGCAGCTTACCGTACGGATTCCCCAGCGATTGGGGCTACACCTTC. The chain combines TRBV7-2 with TRBJ1-2, with no clear D. Deletions cut 2 bases from V and 8 bases from J, with 24 bases between. Per germline, CDR1 SGHTA and CDR2 FQGNSA. This CDR3 contains 17 residues.

The V and J genes are TRBV9 and TRBJ2-3, with 10 nucleotides matching TRBD1. The CDR3 length is 15 residues. Germline loops: CDR1 SGDLS, CDR2 YYNGEE. J was trimmed by 4 bases and V by 3 bases; bases with no gene match: 5. CDR3 in DNA: TGTGCCAGCAGCGGACAGGGGGCGTACGCAGATACGCAGTATTTT. The encoded protein is CASSGQGAYADTQYF.

About this clone: At the DNA level, this CDR3 is encoded by other sequences in the same sample as well. This rearrangement joins TRBV18 to TRBJ2-7, with 7 positions matching TRBD1. J was trimmed by 2 bases and V by 6 bases; bases with no gene match: 4. The CDR3 covers 13 residues. Per germline, CDR1 KGHSH and CDR2 LQKENI. CDR3 coding DNA: TGTGCCAGCTCTCTGGGACAGCCCTACGAGCAGTACTTC. It translates to CASSLGQPYEQYF. The entire variable domain, with the rest obtained from reference TRBV18 and TRBJ2-7, is as follows: NAGVMQNPRHLVRRRGQEARLRCSPMKGHSHVYWYRQLPEEGLKFMVYLQKENIIDESGMPKERFSAEFPKEGPSILRIQQVVRGDSAAYFCASSLGQPYEQYFGPGTRLTVT.

The chain joins TRBV6-5 to TRBJ1-3, with TRBD1 matching 9 bases. Germline-derived CDR1 and CDR2 are MNHEY and SVGAGI. V lost 4 bases, J lost 3 bases, and 4 bases stayed unmatched. The CDR3 contains 15 residues. CDR3 coding DNA: TGTGCCAGCAGTTCGGGGGACAGGGTTGGAAACACCATATATTTT. Encoded protein: CASSSGDRVGNTIYF.

The chain is built from TRBV19 and TRBJ2-7; 8 bases align to TRBD1. The trim removed 5 bases at V and 6 bases at J, leaving 12 bases unmatched. Per germline, CDR1 LNHDA and CDR2 SQIVND (reference sequence). The CDR3 has 15 residues. CDR3 in amino acids: CASSSYGQGAGEQYF. CDR3 sequence (DNA): TGTGCCAGTAGTTCCTATGGACAGGGTGCCGGCGAGCAGTACTTC.

This chain joins TRBV7-8 and TRBJ1-5; TRBD1 is a possible D gene (6 bases). The CDR3 covers 15 residues. In germline, CDR1 is SGHVS, CDR2 FQNEAQ. Deletions cut 2 bases from V and 4 bases from J, with 12 bases between. This CDR3 reads CASSLLGAFNQPQHF. In DNA, the CDR3 is TGTGCCAGCAGCTTATTGGGGGCCTTTAATCAGCCCCAGCATTTT.

The chain recombines TRBV11-2 with TRBJ1-5; 10 bases are a match to TRBD1. Germline trimming cut 1 base from V and 0 bases from J; bases unmatched to any gene: 6. The CDR3 is 18 amino acids. Germline CDR1 reads SGHAT; CDR2 reads FQNNGV. CDR3 nucleotide sequence: TGTGCCAGCAGCTTAGGTCGGACAGGGGGGATTAGCAATCAGCCCCAGCATTTT. It translates to CASSLGRTGGISNQPQHF.

This clone was observed a handful of times. The DNA of the CDR3 is TGTGCCACCAGTGGGGACATTTACACCGGGGAGCTGTTTTTT. Translated: CATSGDIYTGELFF. This chain uses TRBV24-1 with TRBJ2-2; D may be TRBD1 (6 bases). Trimming removed 5 bases from V and 3 bases from J, with 9 bases in between. Germline CDR1 and CDR2: KGHDR and SFDVKD. The CDR3 length is 14 residues.

Only one count was recorded for this clone. The chain has TRBV2 and TRBJ1-2; D gene uncertain. The germline CDR1 and CDR2 sequences are SNHLY and FYNNEI. This CDR3 has 12 amino acids. V dropped 4 bases and J dropped 7 bases, with 10 bases sitting between them. CDR3 in DNA: TGTGCCAGCAGTGCCCCCGCCGGTGGCTACACCTTC. It specifies CASSAPAGGYTF.

The rearrangement uses TRBV6-2 or TRBV6-3 and TRBJ1-2; D is unresolved. The germline gives CDR1 MNHEY, CDR2 SVGEGT. V gave up 0 bases and J gave up 4 bases, with 15 bases separating them. The CDR3 sequence is 16 residues long. The CDR3 region has the DNA TGTGCCAGCAGTTACTCGAATCAGGCTGGTTCCTATGGCTACACCTTC. Translated, it gives CASSYSNQAGSYGYTF.

This sequence joins TRBV7-2 and TRBJ2-3; 12 bases map to TRBD2. The CDR3 runs 16 residues. The V segment lost 6 bases and the J segment 6 bases; nucleotides outside the gene matches: 10. Germline CDR1 and CDR2: SGHTA and FQGNSA. CDR3 sequence (DNA): TGTGCCAGCAGAACTAGCGGGGGGCCAGTCCGGGATACGCAGTATTTT. It translates to CASRTSGGPVRDTQYF.

This sequence joins TRBV7-2 and TRBJ2-5; D unclear. Germline V gene sequence: CDR1 SGHTA, CDR2 FQGNSA. The CDR3 is 15 residues long. V dropped 2 bases and J dropped 2 bases, with 12 bases sitting between them. The CDR3 DNA sequence: TGTGCCAGCAGCTTAATGAGGCACCTACAAGAGACCCAGTACTTC. Protein sequence: CASSLMRHLQETQYF. The whole variable domain, filled in from reference TRBV7-2 and TRBJ2-5, reads GAGVSQSPSNKVTEKGKDVELRCDPISGHTALYWYRQSLGQGLEFLIYFQGNSAPDKSGLPSDRFSAERTGGSVSTLTIQRTQQEDSAVYLCASSLMRHLQETQYFGPGTRLLVL.

The V call is TRBV20-1, the J call TRBJ2-7; tentative D call: TRBD1 (6 bases). CDR1 is DFQATT, CDR2 SNEGSKA, per germline (reference sequence). The CDR3 contains 12 residues. The germline V and J ends were trimmed by 3 bases and 6 bases, with 12 bases remaining between them. As DNA, the CDR3 is TGCAGTGCTAGTCCAGGGGCCCTCGAGCAGTACTTC. Residues: CSASPGALEQYF.

This clone was counted a single time. The chain carries TRBV29-1 and TRBJ1-2; D uncertain. Looked up from germline, CDR1 is SQVTM and CDR2 is ANQGSEA. V was clipped by 4 bases and J by 8 bases, with 14 bases between them. This CDR3 contains 12 residues. CDR3 in amino acids: CSVVEGMGGYTF. The CDR3 bases are TGCAGCGTTGTAGAGGGTATGGGCGGCTACACCTTC.

The rearrangement links TRBV5-1 to TRBJ1-4; D is unclear. The length of the CDR3 is 15 residues. V was shortened by 1 base and J by 3 bases, with 10 bases between the two germline ends. From germline, CDR1 is SGHRS and CDR2 YFSETQ. The CDR3 is CASSLSGMANEKLFF. The CDR3, as DNA: TGCGCCAGCAGCTTGTCGGGGATGGCTAATGAAAAACTGTTTTTT.

The chain carries TRBV4-2 and TRBJ1-4, with a possible D match to TRBD1 (5 bases). CDR1 LGHNA and CDR2 YNFKEQ come from the germline V gene. The CDR3 extends over 17 amino acids. V was cut by 1 base and J by 3 bases, with 15 bases left in between. CDR3 region: CASSQGQGGRANEKLFF. Written as DNA, the CDR3 is TGTGCCAGCAGCCAAGGCCAGGGCGGGAGGGCTAATGAAAAACTGTTTTTT.

The J gene is TRBJ2-7, the V gene TRBV4-2; 9 nucleotides match TRBD1. CDR1 and CDR2 from the germline V gene are LGHNA and YNFKEQ. The CDR3 sequence is 15 residues long. V was pared by 4 bases and J by 6 bases, with 10 bases of the junction left unmatched. The CDR3 protein is CASSRVRDRVGEQYF. The CDR3 DNA reads TGTGCCAGCAGCCGAGTCCGGGACAGGGTGGGCGAGCAGTACTTC.

The chain joins TRBV2 to TRBJ2-3; 9 positions match TRBD2. The germline CDR1 and CDR2 sequences are SNHLY and FYNNEI. CDR3 length: 14 residues. V trimming: 10 bases; J trimming: 4 bases; junction bases outside the gene matches: 9. The CDR3 loop reads CAIRREGIADTQYF. The CDR3 coding sequence is TGTGCCATACGGCGGGAGGGAATCGCAGATACGCAGTATTTT. The full variable domain, completed using reference TRBV2 and TRBJ2-3, is EPEVTQTPSHQVTQMGQEVILRCVPISNHLYFYWYRQILGQKVEFLVSFYNNEISEKSEIFDDQFSVERPDGSNFTLKIRSTKLEDSAMYFCAIRREGIADTQYFGPGTRLTVL.